This T cell receptor (beta chain) is from a study of blood T cells in healthy people across ages. Findings and caveats of the study: Per-million-T-cell TCR beta diversity fell roughly linearly with age.

Sample-barcoded 5' priming and a J-beta primer mix drove a second PCR of 7 to 11 cycles. Each of the cDNA molecules was tagged by a template-switch adaptor with 12 random nucleotides. TCRdb reprocessed the 5' RACE reads via MiXCR and lists one record per CDR3 protein. The sample holds approximately 1.5 million distinct CDR3 sequences, about 45% seen once. Remarks on this clonotype: The antigen is not known.

CDR1 SEHNR and CDR2 FQNEAQ come from the germline V gene (reference sequence). The length of the CDR3 is 16 residues. The sequenced sample consisted of blood. The sequence came from a woman between 18 and 29 years old in good health. The genes are TRBV7-9 and TRBJ2-1; 12 bases agree with TRBD2. The last part of the DNA fits TRBJ2-7 better; the J call may be wrong. CDR3 region: CASSLSSGRAYNEQYF. CDR3 nucleotides: TGTGCCAGCAGCTTATCTAGCGGGAGGGCCTACAATGAGCAGTACTTC.